This T cell receptor (beta chain) was retrieved from a study of radiotherapy plus CTLA-4 blockade in lung cancer. Focal radiation plus CTLA-4 blockade with ipilimumab was given to patients with chemo-refractory metastatic non-small-cell lung cancer. This clone was seen once. Its antigen is unidentified. This CDR3 is built from 18 residues. The germline gives CDR1 MDHEN, CDR2 SYDVKM. Trimming removed 4 bases at V and 2 bases at J, with 21 bases between. Regarding the study as a whole: Subsequent to radiotherapy plus ipilimumab, tumor-derived TCR clones underwent expansion in blood.

Clones were read by immunoSEQ multiplex PCR, and TCRdb kept only the in-frame ones, dropping some. The table has about 78,000 clones, around nine tenths seen once; the top ten hold about 1%. Sequencing used peripheral blood, obtained from a patient treated with radiotherapy plus ipilimumab. The chain couples TRBV28 to TRBJ1-3; D is unclear. The TCR originated in a human donor with non-small cell lung cancer who had stable disease on radiotherapy plus ipilimumab. For the CDR3, the DNA is TGTGCCAGCAGTTCCCCGCACCTCGGGGTCCTTACTGGAAACACCATATATTTT. This translates into CASSSPHLGVLTGNTIYF. The complete variable domain, with remaining parts taken from reference TRBV28 and TRBJ1-3, reads DVKVTQSSRYLVKRTGEKVFLECVQDMDHENMFWYRQDPGLGLRLIYFSYDVKMKEKGDIPEGYSVSREKKERFSLILESASTNQTSMYLCASSSPHLGVLTGNTIYFGEGSWLTVV.